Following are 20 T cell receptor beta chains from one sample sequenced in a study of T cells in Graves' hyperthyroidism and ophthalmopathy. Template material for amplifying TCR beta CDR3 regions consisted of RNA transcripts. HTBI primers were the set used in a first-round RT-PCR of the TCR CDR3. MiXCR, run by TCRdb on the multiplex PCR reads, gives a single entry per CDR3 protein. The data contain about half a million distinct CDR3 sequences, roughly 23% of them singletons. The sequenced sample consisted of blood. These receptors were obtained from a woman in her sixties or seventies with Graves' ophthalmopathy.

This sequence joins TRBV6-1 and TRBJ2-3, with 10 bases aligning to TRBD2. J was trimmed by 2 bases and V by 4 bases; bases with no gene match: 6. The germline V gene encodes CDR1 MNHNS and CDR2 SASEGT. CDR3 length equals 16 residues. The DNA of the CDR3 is TGTGCCAGCAGTGCCTTAGCGGGAGGCGTCACAGATACGCAGTATTTT. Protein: CASSALAGGVTDTQYF.

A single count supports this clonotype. The chain's CDR3 is CASSQARGAEAFF. CDR3 bases: TGTGCCAGCAGCCAAGCTAGGGGGGCTGAAGCTTTCTTT. This chain uses TRBV7-8 with TRBJ1-1, with D possibly being TRBD1 (6 bases). V lost 5 bases to trimming and J lost 6 bases, with 13 bases between them. The CDR3 length is 13 residues. Germline CDR1 SGHVS, CDR2 FQNEAQ. Using reference TRBV7-8 and TRBJ1-1 for the parts outside the CDR3, the full variable domain is GAGVSQSPRYKVAKRGQDVALRCDPISGHVSLFWYQQALGQGPEFLTYFQNEAQLDKSGLPSDRFFAERPEGSVSTLKIQRTQQEDSAVYLCASSQARGAEAFFGQGTRLTVV.

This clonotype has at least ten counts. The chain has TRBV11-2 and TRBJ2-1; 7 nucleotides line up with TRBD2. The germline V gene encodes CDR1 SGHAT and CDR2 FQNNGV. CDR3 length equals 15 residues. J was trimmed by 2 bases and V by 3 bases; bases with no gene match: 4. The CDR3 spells CASSFSGRAYNEQFF. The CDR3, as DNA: TGTGCCAGCAGCTTTAGTGGGAGGGCCTACAATGAGCAGTTCTTC.

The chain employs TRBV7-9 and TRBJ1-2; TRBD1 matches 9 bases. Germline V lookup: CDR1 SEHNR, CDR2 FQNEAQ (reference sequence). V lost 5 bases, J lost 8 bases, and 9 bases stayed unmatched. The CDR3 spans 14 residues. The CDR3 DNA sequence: TGTGCCAGCAGCCTTACAGGGGGCGCAGGCGGCTACACCTTC. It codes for CASSLTGGAGGYTF. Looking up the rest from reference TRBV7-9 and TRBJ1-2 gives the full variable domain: DTGVSQNPRHKITKRGQNVTFRCDPISEHNRLYWYRQTLGQGPEFLTYFQNEAQLEKSRLLSDRFSAERPKGSFSTLEIQRTEQGDSAMYLCASSLTGGAGGYTFGSGTRLTVV.

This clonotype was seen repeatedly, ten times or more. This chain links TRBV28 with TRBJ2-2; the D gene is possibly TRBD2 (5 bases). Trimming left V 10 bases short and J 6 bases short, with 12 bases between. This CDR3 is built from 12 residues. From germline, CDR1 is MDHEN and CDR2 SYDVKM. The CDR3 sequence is CATLVRAGELFF. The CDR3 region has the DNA TGTGCCACCCTGGTGAGGGCCGGGGAGCTGTTTTTT.

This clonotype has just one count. In DNA form, the CDR3 reads TGTGCCAGTAAAATTTCCGGACAGATTTATAGCAATCAGCCCCAGCATTTT. It specifies CASKISGQIYSNQPQHF. This sequence joins TRBV19 and TRBJ1-5, with a possible D match to TRBD1 (6 bases). The CDR3 totals 17 residues. V was pared by 7 bases and J by 0 bases, with 19 bases between. Germline loops: CDR1 LNHDA, CDR2 SQIVND (reference sequence).

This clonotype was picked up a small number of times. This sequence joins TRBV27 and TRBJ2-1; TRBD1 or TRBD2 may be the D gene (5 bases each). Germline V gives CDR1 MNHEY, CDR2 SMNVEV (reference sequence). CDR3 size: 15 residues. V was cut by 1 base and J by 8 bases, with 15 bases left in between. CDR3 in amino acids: CASSLYPGPIYEQFF. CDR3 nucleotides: TGTGCCAGCAGTTTATACCCGGGACCTATATATGAGCAGTTCTTC.

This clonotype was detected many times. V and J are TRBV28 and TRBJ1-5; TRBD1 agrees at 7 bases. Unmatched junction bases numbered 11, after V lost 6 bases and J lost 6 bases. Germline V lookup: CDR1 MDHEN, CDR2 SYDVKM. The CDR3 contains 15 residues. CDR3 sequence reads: CASSLVGQGGQPQHF. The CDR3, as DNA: TGTGCCAGCAGCCTCGTCGGGCAGGGGGGTCAGCCCCAGCATTTT. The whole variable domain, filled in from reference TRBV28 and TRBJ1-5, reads DVKVTQSSRYLVKRTGEKVFLECVQDMDHENMFWYRQDPGLGLRLIYFSYDVKMKEKGDIPEGYSVSREKKERFSLILESASTNQTSMYLCASSLVGQGGQPQHFGDGTRLSIL.

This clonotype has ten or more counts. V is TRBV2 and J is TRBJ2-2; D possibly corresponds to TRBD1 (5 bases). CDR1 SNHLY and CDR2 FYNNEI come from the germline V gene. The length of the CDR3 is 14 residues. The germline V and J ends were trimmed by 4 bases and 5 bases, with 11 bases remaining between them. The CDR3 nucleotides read TGTGCCAGCAGTGTCAGGGAAATGACCGGGGAGCTGTTTTTT. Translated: CASSVREMTGELFF.

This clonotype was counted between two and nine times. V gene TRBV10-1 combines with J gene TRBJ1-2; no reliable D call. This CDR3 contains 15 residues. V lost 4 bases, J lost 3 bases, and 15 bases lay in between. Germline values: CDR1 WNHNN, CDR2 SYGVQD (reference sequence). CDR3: CASSANSRPDYGYTF. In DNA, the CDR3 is TGCGCCAGCAGTGCGAACAGCCGACCCGACTATGGCTACACCTTC.

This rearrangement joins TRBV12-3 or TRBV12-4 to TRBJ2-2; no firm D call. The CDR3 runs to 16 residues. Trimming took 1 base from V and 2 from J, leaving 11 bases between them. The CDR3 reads CASSLGRMANTGELFF. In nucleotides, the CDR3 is TGTGCCAGCAGTTTAGGACGGATGGCCAACACCGGGGAGCTGTTTTTT.

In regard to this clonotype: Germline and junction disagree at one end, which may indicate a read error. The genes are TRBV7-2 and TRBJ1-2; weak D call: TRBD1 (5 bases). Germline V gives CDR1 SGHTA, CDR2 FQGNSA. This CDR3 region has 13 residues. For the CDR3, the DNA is TGTGCCAACAGCTCTCAGGGAATCTATGGCTACACCTTC. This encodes CANSSQGIYGYTF.

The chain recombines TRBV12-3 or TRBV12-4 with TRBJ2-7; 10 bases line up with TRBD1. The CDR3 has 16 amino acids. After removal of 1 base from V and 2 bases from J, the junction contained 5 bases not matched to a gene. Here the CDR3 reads CASSLGRTGGAYEQYF. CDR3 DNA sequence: TGTGCCAGCAGTTTAGGAAGGACAGGGGGAGCCTACGAGCAGTACTTC.

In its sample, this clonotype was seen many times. The CDR3 sequence is CASSDVRGRYTQYF. CDR3 nucleotide sequence: TGTGCCAGCAGTGACGTCAGGGGACGATATACGCAGTATTTT. The genes are TRBV2 and TRBJ2-3, with D possibly TRBD1 on 6 matching bases. V shed 3 bases and J shed 7 bases, with 14 bases lying between them. Germline V gene sequence: CDR1 SNHLY, CDR2 FYNNEI. This CDR3 has 14 residues.

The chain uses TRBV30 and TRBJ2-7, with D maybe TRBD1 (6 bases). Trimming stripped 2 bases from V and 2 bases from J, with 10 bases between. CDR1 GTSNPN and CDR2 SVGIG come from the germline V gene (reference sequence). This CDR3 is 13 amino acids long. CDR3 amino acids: CAWSRGQPYEQYF. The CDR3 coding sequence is TGTGCCTGGAGTAGAGGACAGCCCTACGAGCAGTACTTC.

CDR3 protein: CASSPRTRGVNEQFF. CDR3 nucleotide sequence: TGTGCCAGTAGTCCACGGACTAGGGGTGTCAATGAGCAGTTCTTC. The rearrangement joins TRBV19 to TRBJ2-1; 7 nucleotides align to TRBD2. V lost 5 bases to trimming and J lost 6 bases; unmatched junction nucleotides: 10. The CDR3 extends over 15 amino acids. Germline CDR1 is LNHDA and CDR2 is SQIVND (reference sequence).

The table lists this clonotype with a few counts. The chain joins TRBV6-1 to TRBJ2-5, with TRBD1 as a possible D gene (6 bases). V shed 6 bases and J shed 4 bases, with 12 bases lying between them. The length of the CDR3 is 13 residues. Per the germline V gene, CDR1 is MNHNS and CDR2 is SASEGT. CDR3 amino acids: CASSWGPSETQYF. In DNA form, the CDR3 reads TGTGCCAGCAGCTGGGGGCCCTCAGAGACCCAGTACTTC.

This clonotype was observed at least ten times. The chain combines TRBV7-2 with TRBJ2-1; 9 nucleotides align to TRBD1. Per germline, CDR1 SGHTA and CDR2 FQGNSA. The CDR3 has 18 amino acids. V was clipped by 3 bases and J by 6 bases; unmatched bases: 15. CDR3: CASSFRDRGSGVSNEQFF. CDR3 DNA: TGTGCCAGCAGCTTCAGAGACAGGGGGTCTGGAGTCAGCAATGAGCAGTTCTTC.

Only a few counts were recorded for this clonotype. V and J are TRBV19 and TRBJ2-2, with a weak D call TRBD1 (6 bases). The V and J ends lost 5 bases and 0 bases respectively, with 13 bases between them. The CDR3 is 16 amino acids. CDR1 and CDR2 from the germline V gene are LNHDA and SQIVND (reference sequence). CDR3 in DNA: TGTGCCAGTAGTCTTACAGGGCTTTCGAACACCGGGGAGCTGTTTTTT. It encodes CASSLTGLSNTGELFF.

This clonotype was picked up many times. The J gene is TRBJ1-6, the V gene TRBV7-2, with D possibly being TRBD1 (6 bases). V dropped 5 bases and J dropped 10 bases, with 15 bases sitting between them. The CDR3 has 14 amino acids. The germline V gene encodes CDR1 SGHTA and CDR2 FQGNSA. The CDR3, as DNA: TGTGCCAGCAGCCCGCCCGGGGGGCGGTCACCCCTCCACTTT. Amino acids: CASSPPGGRSPLHF.